Listed below are T cell receptor beta chains from one sample, sequenced in a study of shared clonotypes between healthy human individuals. Sequencing used immunoSEQ multiplex PCR; TCRdb keeps in-frame clones, though not all of them. In the table there are millions of clones, more than 85% of which are singletons. Source material: naive CD4+ T cells from PBMCs. These receptors were collected from a man between 18 and 35 years old in good health. Some clones in this sample may be carry-over from other donors' samples. Both conserved end residues are part of each CDR3. The D gene is left open where the match is weak. The listing skips clone size in some rows; elsewhere it reads once, few, many or a size class.

V	size	J	D	CDR3	DNA
TRBV7-2	-	TRBJ2-7	-	CASSLVVVRGPLLRLYF	TGTGCCAGCAGCTTAGTGGTAGTACGGGGTCCACTCCTCCGGCTTTACTTC
TRBV25-1	-	TRBJ2-2	-	CASSVRANTGELFF	TGTGCCAGCAGTGTGAGAGCGAACACCGGGGAGCTGTTTTTT
TRBV10-2	-	TRBJ2-5	-	CASTPTAAEETQYF	TGCGCCAGCACCCCGACCGCCGCAGAAGAGACCCAGTACTTC
TRBV7-9	-	TRBJ1-4	-	CASSPKQGLSNEKLFF	TGTGCCAGCAGCCCCAAACAGGGATTAAGTAATGAAAAACTGTTTTTT
TRBV6-1	-	TRBJ2-1	-	CASSELDIPFF	TGTGCCAGCAGTGAACTGGACATTCCGTTCTTC
TRBV4-2	-	TRBJ2-7	-	CASSRTRDTYEQYF	TGTGCCAGCAGCCGGACTAGGGACACCTACGAGCAGTACTTC
TRBV19	-	TRBJ2-4	TRBD1	CASSPLWGGQETLAKNIQYF	TGTGCCAGTAGTCCCCTCTGGGGCGGACAGGAGACTCTAGCCAAAAACATTCAGTACTTC
TRBV15	-	TRBJ2-1	TRBD2	CATSRGGAESYNEQFF	TGTGCCACCAGCCGCGGGGGAGCGGAGTCCTACAATGAGCAGTTCTTC
TRBV28	-	TRBJ1-2	TRBD1	CASSSPGGYKSAYGYTF	TGTGCCAGCAGTTCCCCAGGGGGCTACAAGTCAGCCTATGGCTACACCTTC
TRBV19	-	TRBJ1-2	-	CASSTGLHYGYTF	TGTGCCAGTAGTACCGGCCTACACTATGGCTACACCTTC
TRBV25-1	once	TRBJ2-3	TRBD1	CASRKQGADTQYF	TGTGCCAGCAGGAAACAGGGGGCAGATACGCAGTATTTT